Listed below are T cell receptor beta chains from one sample, sequenced in a study of blood T cells in healthy people across ages. TCRdb recomputed calls from the 5' RACE reads with MiXCR, one row per CDR3 protein. The top ten clones hold approximately 2.9% of a sample with approximately 800,000 distinct CDR3 sequences, 20% to 30% of them seen once. The same specimen was also included in a second study, on T cells of mothers and their children.

Sequenced: blood. The receptors shown here come from a boy younger than 18 in good health. Both conserved end residues are part of each CDR3. Each record gives: clone size, J gene, V gene, D gene, CDR3 protein, CDR3 DNA. D genes are given only for firm matches. Some rows mark clone size as missing; the rest say once, few, many or name a class of expanded clone.

clone size: NA; J gene: TRBJ1-1; V gene: TRBV4-1; D gene: TRBD1; CDR3 protein: CASRSTGGTTEAFF; CDR3 DNA: TGCGCCAGCAGATCGACAGGGGGGACCACTGAAGCTTTCTTT
clone size: few; J gene: TRBJ1-4; V gene: TRBV7-3; D gene: NA; CDR3 protein: CASSSPWNDNPTNEKLFF; CDR3 DNA: TGTGCCAGCAGCTCCCCTTGGAACGACAATCCAACTAATGAAAAACTGTTTTTT
clone size: NA; J gene: TRBJ2-1; V gene: TRBV10-3; D gene: TRBD2; CDR3 protein: CAISGGTSGFSYNEQFF; CDR3 DNA: TGTGCCATCAGTGGGGGTACTAGCGGGTTTTCCTACAATGAGCAGTTCTTC
clone size: NA; J gene: TRBJ2-3; V gene: TRBV20-1; D gene: NA; CDR3 protein: CSARDHPGEDTQYF; CDR3 DNA: TGCAGTGCTAGAGATCACCCAGGGGAAGATACGCAGTATTTT
clone size: few; J gene: TRBJ2-3; V gene: TRBV12-3/TRBV12-4; D gene: TRBD2; CDR3 protein: CASSLDPSGTSTDTQYF; CDR3 DNA: TGTGCCAGCAGTTTAGACCCTAGCGGGACGAGCACAGATACGCAGTATTTT
clone size: few; J gene: TRBJ1-3; V gene: TRBV4-1; D gene: NA; CDR3 protein: CASSQGIGVGNTIYF; CDR3 DNA: TGCGCCAGCAGCCAAGGGATAGGGGTCGGAAACACCATATATTTT
clone size: once; J gene: TRBJ2-2; V gene: TRBV5-1; D gene: NA; CDR3 protein: CASSLSRQSTGELFF; CDR3 DNA: TGCGCCAGCAGCTTGTCTCGACAGAGCACCGGGGAGCTGTTTTTT
clone size: few; J gene: TRBJ1-4; V gene: TRBV3-1; D gene: TRBD1; CDR3 protein: CASSLSMTGEREKLFF; CDR3 DNA: TGTGCCAGCAGCCTTTCGATGACAGGGGAGCGGGAAAAACTGTTTTTT
clone size: NA; J gene: TRBJ2-7; V gene: TRBV28; D gene: NA; CDR3 protein: CASTSPTYEQYF; CDR3 DNA: TGTGCCAGCACTTCGCCCACCTACGAGCAGTACTTC
clone size: NA; J gene: TRBJ2-5; V gene: TRBV28; D gene: TRBD1; CDR3 protein: CASSRRDREQETQYF; CDR3 DNA: TGTGCCAGCAGTCGCAGGGACAGAGAGCAAGAGACCCAGTACTTC
clone size: once; J gene: TRBJ2-7; V gene: TRBV15; D gene: NA; CDR3 protein: CATSRENYEQYF; CDR3 DNA: TGTGCCACCAGCAGAGAGAACTACGAGCAGTACTTC
clone size: once; J gene: TRBJ2-3; V gene: TRBV20-1; D gene: NA; CDR3 protein: CSATSRGESTDTQYF; CDR3 DNA: TGCAGTGCAACCTCCAGGGGCGAGAGCACAGATACGCAGTATTTT
clone size: NA; J gene: TRBJ2-3; V gene: TRBV5-5; D gene: NA; CDR3 protein: CASSPGIQGTDTQYF; CDR3 DNA: TGTGCCAGCAGCCCCGGGATTCAGGGGACAGATACGCAGTATTTT
clone size: NA; J gene: TRBJ2-7; V gene: TRBV5-1; D gene: NA; CDR3 protein: CASSLEGSGFTYEQYF; CDR3 DNA: TGCGCCAGCAGCTTGGAGGGTTCGGGTTTTACCTACGAGCAGTACTTC
clone size: NA; J gene: TRBJ1-4; V gene: TRBV20-1; D gene: NA; CDR3 protein: CSARWQTNEKLFF; CDR3 DNA: TGCAGTGCTAGGTGGCAGACTAATGAAAAACTGTTTTTT
clone size: NA; J gene: TRBJ2-1; V gene: TRBV10-3; D gene: TRBD2; CDR3 protein: CAISESGLGGYNEQFF; CDR3 DNA: TGTGCCATCAGTGAGTCGGGACTAGGAGGTTACAATGAGCAGTTCTTC
clone size: few; J gene: TRBJ1-2; V gene: TRBV7-6; D gene: TRBD1; CDR3 protein: CASSRDRRDPMITNYGYTF; CDR3 DNA: TGTGCCAGCAGCAGGGACAGGAGAGACCCCATGATAACTAACTATGGCTACACCTTC
clone size: NA; J gene: TRBJ2-5; V gene: TRBV5-1; D gene: NA; CDR3 protein: CASSFGFREETQYF; CDR3 DNA: TGCGCCAGCAGCTTCGGATTCAGAGAGGAGACCCAGTACTTC